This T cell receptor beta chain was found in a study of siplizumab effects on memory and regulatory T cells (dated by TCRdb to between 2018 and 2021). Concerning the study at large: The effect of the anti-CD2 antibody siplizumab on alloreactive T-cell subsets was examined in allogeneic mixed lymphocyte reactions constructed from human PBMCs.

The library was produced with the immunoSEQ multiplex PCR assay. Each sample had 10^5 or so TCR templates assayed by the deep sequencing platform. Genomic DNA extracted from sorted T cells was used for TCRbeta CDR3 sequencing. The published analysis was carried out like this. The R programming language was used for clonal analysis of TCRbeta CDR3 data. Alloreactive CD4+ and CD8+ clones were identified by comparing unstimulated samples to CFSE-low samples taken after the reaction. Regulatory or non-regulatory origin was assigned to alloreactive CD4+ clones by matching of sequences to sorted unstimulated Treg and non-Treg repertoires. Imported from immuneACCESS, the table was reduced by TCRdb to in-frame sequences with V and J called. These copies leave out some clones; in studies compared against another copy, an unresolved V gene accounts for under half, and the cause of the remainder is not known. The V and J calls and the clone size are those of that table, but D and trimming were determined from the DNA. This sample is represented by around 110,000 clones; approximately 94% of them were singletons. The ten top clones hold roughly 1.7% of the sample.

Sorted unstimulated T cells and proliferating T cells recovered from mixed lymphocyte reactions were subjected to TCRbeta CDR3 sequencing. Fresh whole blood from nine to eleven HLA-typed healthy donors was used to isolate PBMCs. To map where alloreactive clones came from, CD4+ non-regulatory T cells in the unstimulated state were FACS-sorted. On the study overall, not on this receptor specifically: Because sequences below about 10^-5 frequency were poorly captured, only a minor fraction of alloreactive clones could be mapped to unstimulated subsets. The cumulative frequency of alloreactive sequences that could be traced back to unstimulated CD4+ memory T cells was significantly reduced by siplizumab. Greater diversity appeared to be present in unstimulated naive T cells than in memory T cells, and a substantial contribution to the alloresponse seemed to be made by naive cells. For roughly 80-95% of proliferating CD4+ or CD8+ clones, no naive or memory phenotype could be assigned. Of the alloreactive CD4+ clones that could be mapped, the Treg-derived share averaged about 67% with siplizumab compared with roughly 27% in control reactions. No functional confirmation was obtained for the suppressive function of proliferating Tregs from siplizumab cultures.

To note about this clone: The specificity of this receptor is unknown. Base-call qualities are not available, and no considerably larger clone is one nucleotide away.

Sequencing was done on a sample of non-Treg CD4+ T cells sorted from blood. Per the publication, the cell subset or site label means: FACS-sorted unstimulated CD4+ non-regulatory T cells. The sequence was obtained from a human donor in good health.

The DNA sequence follows: TGTGCCAGCAGTGAGGACAGAAGCACAGATACGCAGTATTTT. Translated, this is CASSEDRSTDTQYF. The V and J segments used are TRBV2 and TRBJ2-3; a weak D assignment points to TRBD1 (6 bases agree). From cysteine to phenylalanine, the CDR3 is 14 amino acids long. The entry retains the CDR3 DNA only, 42 bases that are in frame from base 1. The germline V gene yields SNHLY for CDR1 and FYNNEI for CDR2. V is reduced by 3 bases and J by 0 bases, leaving a spacing of 7 bases between them.